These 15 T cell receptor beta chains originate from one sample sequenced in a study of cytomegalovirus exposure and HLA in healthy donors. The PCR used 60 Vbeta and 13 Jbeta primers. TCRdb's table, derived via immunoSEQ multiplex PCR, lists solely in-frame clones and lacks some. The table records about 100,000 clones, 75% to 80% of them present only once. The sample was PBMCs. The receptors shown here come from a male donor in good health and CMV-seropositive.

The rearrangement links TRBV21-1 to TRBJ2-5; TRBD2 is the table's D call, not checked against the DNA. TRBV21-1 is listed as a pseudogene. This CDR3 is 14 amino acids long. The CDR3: CASSLERVGETQYF. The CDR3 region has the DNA TGTGCCAGCAGCCTAGAGAGGGTTGGGGAGACCCAGTACTTC.

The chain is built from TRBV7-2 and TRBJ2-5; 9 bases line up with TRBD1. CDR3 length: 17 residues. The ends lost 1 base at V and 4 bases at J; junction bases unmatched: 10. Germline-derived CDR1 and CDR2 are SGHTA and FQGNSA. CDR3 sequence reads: CASSLDPSTGGRETQYF. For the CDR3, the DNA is TGTGCCAGCAGCTTAGATCCTTCGACAGGGGGACGAGAGACCCAGTACTTC.

CDR3 DNA sequence: TGTGCCAGCAGCTTAGGACTAGCGGGAGGAGACGAGCAGTACTTC. Protein product: CASSLGLAGGDEQYF. This rearrangement joins TRBV7-9 to TRBJ2-7; the match to TRBD2 covers 13 bases. In germline, CDR1 is SEHNR, CDR2 FQNEAQ (reference sequence). Losses at the gene ends were 1 base for V and 5 bases for J; bases not matched to a gene: 2. This CDR3 is 15 amino acids long.

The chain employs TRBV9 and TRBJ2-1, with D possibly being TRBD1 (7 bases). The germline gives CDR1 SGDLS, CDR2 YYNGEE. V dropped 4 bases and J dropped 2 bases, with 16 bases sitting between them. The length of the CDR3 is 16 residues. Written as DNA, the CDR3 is TGTGCCAGCAGCCCTGAACAGGGGAGGACCTACAATGAGCAGTTCTTC. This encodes CASSPEQGRTYNEQFF.

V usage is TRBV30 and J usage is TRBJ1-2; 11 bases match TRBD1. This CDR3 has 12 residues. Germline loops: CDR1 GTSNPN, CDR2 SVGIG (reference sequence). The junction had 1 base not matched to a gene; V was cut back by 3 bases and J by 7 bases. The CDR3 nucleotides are TGTGCCTGGAGGGGGACAGGGGGTGGCTACACCTTC. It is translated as CAWRGTGGGYTF. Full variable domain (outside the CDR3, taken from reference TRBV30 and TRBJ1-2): SQTIHQWPATLVQPVGSPLSLECTVEGTSNPNLYWYRQAAGRGLQLLFYSVGIGQISSEVPQNLSASRPQDRQFILSSKKLLLSDSGFYLCAWRGTGGGYTFGSGTRLTVV.

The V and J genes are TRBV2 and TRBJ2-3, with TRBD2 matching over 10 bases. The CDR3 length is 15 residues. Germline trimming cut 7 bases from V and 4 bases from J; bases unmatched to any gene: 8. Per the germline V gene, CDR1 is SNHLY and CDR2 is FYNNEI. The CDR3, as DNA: TGTGCCAGCACTGGGGCTAGCGGGAGAGCAGATACGCAGTATTTT. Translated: CASTGASGRADTQYF.

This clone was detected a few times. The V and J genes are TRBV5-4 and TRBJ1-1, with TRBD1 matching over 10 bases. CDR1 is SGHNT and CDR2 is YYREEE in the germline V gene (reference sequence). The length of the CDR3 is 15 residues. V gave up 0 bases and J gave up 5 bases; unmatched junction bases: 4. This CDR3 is CASSLGGQGGTEAFF. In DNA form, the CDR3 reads TGTGCCAGCAGCTTGGGAGGACAGGGGGGGACTGAAGCTTTCTTT.

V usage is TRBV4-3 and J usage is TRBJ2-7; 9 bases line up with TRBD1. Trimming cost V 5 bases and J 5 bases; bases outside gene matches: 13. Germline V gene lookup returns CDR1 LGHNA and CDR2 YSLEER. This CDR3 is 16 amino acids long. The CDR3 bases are TGCGCCAGCAGCAGAGGGGCTGGGACAGGGACAAACGAGCAGTACTTC. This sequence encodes CASSRGAGTGTNEQYF.

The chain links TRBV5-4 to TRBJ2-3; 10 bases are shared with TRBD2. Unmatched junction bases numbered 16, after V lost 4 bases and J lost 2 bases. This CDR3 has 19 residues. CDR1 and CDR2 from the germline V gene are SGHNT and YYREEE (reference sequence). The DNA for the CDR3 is TGTGCCAGCAGCCCGCCGGGACTAGCGACCCGAGATGTCACAGATACGCAGTATTTT. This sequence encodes CASSPPGLATRDVTDTQYF.

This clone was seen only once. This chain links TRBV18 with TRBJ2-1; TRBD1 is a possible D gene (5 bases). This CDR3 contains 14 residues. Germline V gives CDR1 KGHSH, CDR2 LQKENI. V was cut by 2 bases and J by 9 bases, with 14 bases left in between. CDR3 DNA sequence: TGTGCCAGCTCACCAGCAGGGAAGGCGAGTGAGCAGTTCTTC. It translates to CASSPAGKASEQFF.

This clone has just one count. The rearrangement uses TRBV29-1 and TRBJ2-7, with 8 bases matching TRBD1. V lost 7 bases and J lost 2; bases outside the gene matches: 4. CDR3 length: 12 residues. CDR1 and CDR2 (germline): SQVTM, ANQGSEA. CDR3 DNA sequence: TGCAGCGGGGGGACAGGTCCCTACGAGCAGTACTTC. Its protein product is CSGGTGPYEQYF.

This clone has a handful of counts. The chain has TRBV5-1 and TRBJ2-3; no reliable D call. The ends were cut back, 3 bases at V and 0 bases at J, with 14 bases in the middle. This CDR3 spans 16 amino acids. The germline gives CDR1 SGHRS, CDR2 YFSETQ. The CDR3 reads CASSSSAEISTDTQYF. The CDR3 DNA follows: TGCGCCAGCAGCTCCTCGGCGGAAATTAGCACAGATACGCAGTATTTT.

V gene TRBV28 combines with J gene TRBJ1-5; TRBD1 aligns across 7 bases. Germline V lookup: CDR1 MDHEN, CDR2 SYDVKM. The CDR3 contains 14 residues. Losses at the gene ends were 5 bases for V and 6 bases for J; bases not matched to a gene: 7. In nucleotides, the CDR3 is TGTGCCAGCAGTACTCCGACAGGGTTTCAGCCCCAGCATTTT. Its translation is CASSTPTGFQPQHF.

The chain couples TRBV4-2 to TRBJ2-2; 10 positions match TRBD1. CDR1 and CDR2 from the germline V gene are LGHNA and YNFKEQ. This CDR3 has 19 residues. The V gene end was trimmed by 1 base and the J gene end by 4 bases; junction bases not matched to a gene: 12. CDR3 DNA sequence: TGTGCCAGCAGCCAAGTCCCTCCCGGGACAGGGGTGATCACCGGGGAGCTGTTTTTT. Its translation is CASSQVPPGTGVITGELFF.

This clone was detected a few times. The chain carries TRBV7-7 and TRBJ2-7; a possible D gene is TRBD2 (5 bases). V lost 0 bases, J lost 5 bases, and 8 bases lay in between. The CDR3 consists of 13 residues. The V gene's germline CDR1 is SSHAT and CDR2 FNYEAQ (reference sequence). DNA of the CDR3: TGTGCCAGCAGCTTAGCGGGAGCCGACGAGCAGTACTTC. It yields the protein CASSLAGADEQYF.